The following is a T cell receptor beta chain sequence with its context. What antigen it recognizes has not been identified. No qualities accompany the bases; no much larger clone lies one base away. Genomic DNA was isolated from the sorted cells so that the TCRbeta CDR3 region could be sequenced. The immunoSEQ Assay was used for sequencing of TCRbeta CDR3 regions. The clones in this table, taken by TCRdb from immuneACCESS, are in-frame only. Not every clone is retained; where verified, under half of the shortfall comes from an unresolved V gene, and the cause of the rest is unknown. The sample contains 60,000 to 90,000 clones, approximately 83% of them found a single time. The ten largest clones capture under 0.75% of the sample. Patients with autoimmune disease history or receiving systemic immunosuppression were excluded from the trial. Peripheral blood for TCR sequencing was drawn from every dose cohort at baseline, at cycle 4 day 1 and at cycle 7 day 1. The samples were taken from a phase I, first-in-human, multicenter, open-label dose-escalation trial of ivuxolimab. Adults with locally advanced or metastatic melanoma, renal cell, hepatocellular, or head and neck squamous cell carcinoma were enrolled in the trial. Before TCR sequencing, CD4+ and CD8+ T cells were separately sorted from peripheral blood.

This sample was taken from a study of OX40 agonist ivuxolimab in advanced cancers. Regarding the complete study: The costimulatory receptor OX40 (CD134) was targeted by ivuxolimab, a fully human IgG2 agonistic monoclonal antibody. Peripheral TCRbeta sequencing aimed to test whether ivuxolimab altered TCR sequence diversity and caused clonal T-cell expansion. Partial responses occurred in three dose-escalation patients, of whom one had hepatocellular carcinoma and two had cutaneous melanoma. The paper covers the monotherapy dose-escalation part of the phase I ivuxolimab trial, which included N of about 56 patients. Of the approximately 54 dose-escalation patients, hepatocellular carcinoma was present in 19, melanoma in approximately 15, renal cell carcinoma in 9 and head and neck cancer in 9. In the dose-escalation cohort, more than 80% of patients were male, and the mean age was approximately 60 years with a range of roughly 20 to 80. Intravenous ivuxolimab was administered to patients every 2 weeks at six dose levels: 0.01, 0.1, 0.3, 1.5, 3 and 10 mg/kg. Patients were allowed to have had prior anti-PD-1, anti-PD-L1 or anti-CTLA-4 therapy, and approximately 39% of the dose-escalation patients had been treated with checkpoint inhibitors.

Broad study findings and their caveats: Which antigens the clonally expanded peripheral T cells were specific for was not determined. Low levels of normalized T-cell clonal expansion were also seen in some patients who did not respond. After ivuxolimab, more expanded clones were found on average in CD8+ T cells than in CD4+ T cells. In the 0.1-3.0 mg/kg groups, partial responders were among the patients with the lowest normalized peripheral clonal expansion, particularly in CD8+ T cells. At doses from 0.1 to 3.0 mg/kg, clonal expansion was seen in both CD4+ and CD8+ blood T cells between baseline and week 6.

This TCR came from an adult with an advanced solid tumor such as melanoma, head and neck, liver or kidney cancer. The sample consisted of CD4+ or CD8+ T cells sorted from blood, taken in a trial of the OX40 agonist ivuxolimab.

The DNA is TGCAGCGTGCTGGAGGGGGGGGCTGAAGCTTTCTTT. The resulting protein is CSVLEGGAEAFF. The V and J genes are TRBV29-1 and TRBJ1-1; possibly the D gene is TRBD1, per 6 matching bases. Taken from cysteine to phenylalanine, the CDR3 has 12 residues. Only CDR3 DNA is held: 36 bases, read in frame from base 1. According to the germline V gene, CDR1 reads SQVTM and CDR2 reads ANQGSEA. Trimming takes 6 bases from V and 6 bases from J, and the germline ends sit 14 bases apart.